Each of the 13 T cell receptor beta chains below was sequenced from the same sample in a study of blood T cells in healthy people across ages. A second PCR, run for about 6 to 11 cycles, used a sample-barcoded 5' primer plus a J-beta primer mix. TCRdb ran MiXCR on the 5' RACE reads and lists one entry per CDR3 protein. Here the sample spans around 790,000 distinct CDR3 sequences, more than 40% being singletons. The sample consisted of blood. The receptors derive from a man aged 60 to 75 in good health.

The CDR3 DNA reads TGTGCCAGCAGCCACCCAGGATACCCTAGTAATGAGCAGTTCTTC. It encodes CASSHPGYPSNEQFF. The chain couples TRBV3-1 to TRBJ2-1; D call uncertain. Trimming shortened V by 3 bases and J by 7 bases, and 16 bases separated the two germline ends. CDR1 is LGHDT, CDR2 YNNKEL, per germline (reference sequence). The CDR3 totals 15 residues.

The J gene is TRBJ1-2, the V gene TRBV5-1; TRBD1 is a possible D gene (6 bases). This CDR3 spans 14 amino acids. The V gene lost 4 bases and the J gene lost 1 base, with 11 bases spanning the gap. Germline lookup yields CDR1 SGHRS and CDR2 YFSETQ. The CDR3 sequence is CASSEDSVNYGYTF. CDR3 nucleotide sequence: TGCGCCAGCAGCGAGGACAGCGTTAACTATGGCTACACCTTC.

This clonotype has just a few counts. V and J are TRBV27 and TRBJ2-5, with D perhaps TRBD1 (6 bases). Germline CDR1 is MNHEY and CDR2 is SMNVEV (reference sequence). V shed 5 bases and J shed 5 bases, with 18 bases lying between them. This CDR3 region has 15 residues. This CDR3 is CASSPQGSRKETQYF. In DNA, the CDR3 is TGTGCCAGCAGTCCACAGGGTTCGCGTAAGGAGACCCAGTACTTC.

This clonotype has at least ten counts. The CDR3 is CASRPRPEALEQYF. The DNA of the CDR3 is TGTGCCAGCAGACCCAGGCCTGAGGCCCTCGAGCAGTACTTC. This sequence joins TRBV7-2 and TRBJ2-7; D gene uncertain. This CDR3 is 14 amino acids long. Trimming shortened V by 6 bases and J by 6 bases, and 18 bases separated the two germline ends. Germline values: CDR1 SGHTA, CDR2 FQGNSA.

The chain employs TRBV2 and TRBJ1-6; D possibly corresponds to TRBD1 (5 bases). The germline CDR1 and CDR2 sequences are SNHLY and FYNNEI. Trimming took 4 bases from V and 6 from J, leaving 13 bases between them. The CDR3 contains 15 residues. The DNA for the CDR3 is TGTGCCAGCAGTGCATTCCAGGGAATTAATTCACCCCTCCACTTT. It yields the protein CASSAFQGINSPLHF.

A few counts support this clonotype. This rearrangement joins TRBV27 to TRBJ1-6, with TRBD1 matching 8 bases. The V and J ends lost 0 bases and 9 bases, in that order; junction bases with no gene match: 7. This CDR3 is 16 amino acids long. Germline lookup yields CDR1 MNHEY and CDR2 SMNVEV (reference sequence). The CDR3 nucleotides are TGTGCCAGCAGTTTATCGAGAGGACAGGGACCTTCACCCCTCCACTTT. This codes for CASSLSRGQGPSPLHF.

The gene calls are TRBV21-1 and TRBJ2-1; the table calls TRBD1, which could not be checked here. The DNA end lines up better with TRBJ2-7; the J call may be wrong. TRBV21-1 is labeled a pseudogene. This CDR3 spans 14 amino acids. The CDR3 region has the DNA TGTGCCAGCAGCAAAGGTGTAGGGGACAACGAGCAGTACTTC. It encodes CASSKGVGDNEQYF.

This clonotype was counted a few times. This chain connects TRBV20-1 to TRBJ2-7, with D hard to call. V lost 2 bases to trimming and J lost 3 bases, with 8 bases between them. Germline V lookup: CDR1 DFQATT, CDR2 SNEGSKA (reference sequence). This CDR3 spans 12 amino acids. In DNA, the CDR3 is TGCAGTGCTAGATGGTCAGACTACGAGCAGTACTTC. Translating gives CSARWSDYEQYF.

In this sample, this clonotype turned up a few times. The rearrangement links TRBV20-1 to TRBJ2-3; D is perhaps TRBD1 or TRBD2 (5 bases each). Germline V gene lookup returns CDR1 DFQATT and CDR2 SNEGSKA (reference sequence). Deletions cut 1 base from V and 2 bases from J, with 13 bases between. CDR3 size: 15 residues. The DNA of the CDR3 is TGCAGTGCTAGAGCTCCGAGGGGAACCACAGATACGCAGTATTTT. This translates into CSARAPRGTTDTQYF.

This chain connects TRBV9 to TRBJ2-2; no reliable D call. The V gene lost 3 bases and the J gene lost 4 bases, with 13 bases spanning the gap. CDR1 SGDLS and CDR2 YYNGEE come from the germline V gene. This CDR3 region has 15 residues. The CDR3 sequence is CASSAGRVLTGELFF. CDR3 DNA sequence: TGTGCCAGCAGCGCAGGACGGGTCCTCACCGGGGAGCTGTTTTTT.

V gene TRBV30 combines with J gene TRBJ1-2; TRBD1 matches at 7 bases. The junction had 10 bases not matched to a gene; V was cut back by 5 bases and J by 4 bases. This CDR3 comprises 14 residues. Germline loops: CDR1 GTSNPN, CDR2 SVGIG (reference sequence). CDR3 protein: CAWRATGRIYGYTF. The CDR3 nucleotides are TGTGCCTGGCGTGCGACAGGGAGAATCTATGGCTACACCTTC.

The chain carries TRBV4-3 and TRBJ1-2, with D possibly matching TRBD1 (6 bases). The CDR3 is 15 residues long. Trimming removed 0 bases at V and 4 bases at J, with 12 bases between. Germline CDR1 LGHNA, CDR2 YSLEER. The CDR3 reads CASSQDEQGSYGYTF. The DNA for the CDR3 is TGCGCCAGCAGCCAAGATGAACAGGGCTCCTATGGCTACACCTTC.

The genes are TRBV2 and TRBJ2-1, with 8 bases identical to TRBD1. Trimming cost V 3 bases and J 0 bases; bases outside gene matches: 4. The CDR3 is 16 amino acids. The V gene's germline CDR1 is SNHLY and CDR2 FYNNEI. CDR3 sequence reads: CASSDQGALSYNEQFF. The DNA of the CDR3 is TGTGCCAGCAGTGATCAGGGGGCCCTCTCCTACAATGAGCAGTTCTTC.